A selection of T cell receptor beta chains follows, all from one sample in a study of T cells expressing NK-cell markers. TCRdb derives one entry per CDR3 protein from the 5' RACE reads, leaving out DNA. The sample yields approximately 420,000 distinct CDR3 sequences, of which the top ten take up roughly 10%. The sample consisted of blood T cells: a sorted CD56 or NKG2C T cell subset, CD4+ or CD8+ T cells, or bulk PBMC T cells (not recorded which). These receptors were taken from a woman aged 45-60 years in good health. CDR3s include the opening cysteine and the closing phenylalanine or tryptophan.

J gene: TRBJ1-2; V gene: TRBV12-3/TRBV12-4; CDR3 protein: CASSFMGINYGYTF
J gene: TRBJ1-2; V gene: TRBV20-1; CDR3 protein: CGKGTDYGYTF
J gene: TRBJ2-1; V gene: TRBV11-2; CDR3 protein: CASSLTTTPRNEQFF
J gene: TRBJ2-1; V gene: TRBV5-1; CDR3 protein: CASSPGLKVDEQFF
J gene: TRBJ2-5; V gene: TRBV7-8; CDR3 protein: CASSFMTGMQTQYF
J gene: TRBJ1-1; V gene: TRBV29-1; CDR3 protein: CSAAGALTEAFF
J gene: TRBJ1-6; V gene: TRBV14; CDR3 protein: CASSNLPMNSPLHF
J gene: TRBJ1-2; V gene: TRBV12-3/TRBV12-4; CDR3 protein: CASSRQGGYGYTF
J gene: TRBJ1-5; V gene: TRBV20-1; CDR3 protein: CSAIPLTGYSNQPQHF
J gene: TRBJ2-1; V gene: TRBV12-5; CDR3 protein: CASGLDFPRFF
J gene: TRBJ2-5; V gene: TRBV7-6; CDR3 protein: CASSLNSNQETQYF
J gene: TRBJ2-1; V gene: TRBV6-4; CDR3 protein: CASSVRDRVNEQFF
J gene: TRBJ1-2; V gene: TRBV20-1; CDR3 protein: CSARVRAYGYTF
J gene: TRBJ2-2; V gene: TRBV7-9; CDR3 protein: CASSVDKTANTGELFF
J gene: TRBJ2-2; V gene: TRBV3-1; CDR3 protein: CASSRGGVETGELFF
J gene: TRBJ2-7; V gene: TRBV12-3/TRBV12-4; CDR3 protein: CASSLGRGRTSEQYF
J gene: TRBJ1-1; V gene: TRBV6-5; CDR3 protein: CASTSLTANTEAFF